Presented here are 16 T cell receptor beta chains from one specimen sequenced in a study of T cell responses to AZD1222 COVID-19 vaccine. TCRdb keeps only in-frame clones here, not all; method: immunoSEQ multiplex PCR. The sample has over 100,000 clones, approximately 86% seen once. The starting material was peripheral blood, obtained 28 days after the second AZD1222 dose. These receptors were collected from an adult who received the AZD1222 COVID-19 vaccine.

This chain links TRBV10-3 with TRBJ1-2; D perhaps matches TRBD1 (5 bases). V was cut by 2 bases and J by 3 bases, with 13 bases left in between. From germline, CDR1 is ENHRY and CDR2 SYGVKD. The CDR3 covers 15 residues. CDR3 sequence reads: CAISEPTGPHYGYTF. The DNA of the CDR3 is TGTGCCATCAGTGAGCCGACGGGGCCACACTATGGCTACACCTTC.

This sequence joins TRBV27 and TRBJ1-5; D not certain. The V end lost 0 bases, the J end lost 2 bases, and 8 bases lay between the germline ends. This CDR3 is 15 amino acids long. CDR1 and CDR2 from the germline V gene are MNHEY and SMNVEV (reference sequence). CDR3 nucleotides: TGTGCCAGCAGTTTATCATTCAGTGGCAATCAGCCCCAGCATTTT. Its translation: CASSLSFSGNQPQHF.

The J gene is TRBJ2-7, the V gene TRBV6-1; D is uncertain. Germline CDR1 and CDR2: MNHNS and SASEGT. V lost 2 bases and J 6 bases, leaving 11 bases between the germline ends. The CDR3 has 13 residues. Written as DNA, the CDR3 is TGTGCCAGCAGTGAACGAGGTATCGCCGAGCAGTACTTC. As protein: CASSERGIAEQYF.

This chain connects TRBV5-4 to TRBJ1-6; D is perhaps TRBD1 (6 bases). Trimming took off 0 bases at V and 19 bases at J, with 11 bases between the two ends. The CDR3 runs 11 residues. Germline V gene data show CDR1 as SGHNT and CDR2 as YYREEE (reference sequence). For the CDR3, the DNA is TGTGCCAGCAGCTTGGACAGGGAAAAACACTTT. Amino acids: CASSLDREKHF. Full variable domain (remainder filled in from reference TRBV5-4 and TRBJ1-6): ETGVTQSPTHLIKTRGQQVTLRCSSQSGHNTVSWYQQALGQGPQFIFQYYREEENGRGNFPPRFSGLQFPNYSSELNVNALELDDSALYLCASSLDREKHFGNGTRLTVT.

The chain has TRBV2 and TRBJ1-3, with TRBD1 matching 8 bases. Per the germline V gene, CDR1 is SNHLY and CDR2 is FYNNEI. This CDR3 contains 14 residues. The V segment lost 5 bases and the J segment 2 bases; nucleotides outside the gene matches: 2. CDR3 loop: CASSPGGTGNTIYF. The CDR3 coding sequence is TGTGCCAGCAGTCCAGGGGGCACTGGAAACACCATATATTTT.

The J gene is TRBJ1-3, the V gene TRBV15; 9 bases fit TRBD1. The junction had 8 bases not matched to a gene; V was cut back by 5 bases and J by 0 bases. Germline V gene sequence: CDR1 LNHNV, CDR2 YYDKDF (reference sequence). The CDR3 extends over 17 amino acids. The CDR3 spells CATSRDRVLSSGNTIYF. CDR3 nucleotide sequence: TGTGCCACCAGCCGGGACAGGGTTTTAAGCTCTGGAAACACCATATATTTT.

The rearrangement uses TRBV19 and TRBJ1-5; 9 bases are a match to TRBD1. This CDR3 is built from 17 residues. The junction had 13 bases not matched to a gene; V was cut back by 5 bases and J by 5 bases. Germline CDR1 LNHDA, CDR2 SQIVND (reference sequence). CDR3 amino acids: CASSSRRQGGKDQPQHF. CDR3 sequence (DNA): TGTGCCAGTAGTTCCCGCCGACAGGGGGGGAAGGATCAGCCCCAGCATTTT.

The chain employs TRBV6-5 and TRBJ1-5; D ambiguous. V lost 6 bases to trimming and J lost 2 bases, with 11 bases between them. CDR3 length equals 14 residues. Germline-derived CDR1 and CDR2 are MNHEY and SVGAGI. In DNA, the CDR3 is TGTGCCAGCAGACCTTCTGGGGGCAATCAGCCCCAGCATTTT. Translated, it gives CASRPSGGNQPQHF.

The chain is built from TRBV9 and TRBJ2-7; 12 bases line up with TRBD2. Germline assignment: CDR1 SGDLS and CDR2 YYNGEE. The CDR3 length is 18 residues. V lost 2 bases and J lost 3; bases outside the gene matches: 12. CDR3: CASSVLPATSGGIYEQYF. DNA of the CDR3: TGTGCCAGCAGCGTGTTGCCGGCGACTAGCGGGGGAATCTACGAGCAGTACTTC.

The chain couples TRBV19 to TRBJ1-5, with a tentative D call TRBD1 (5 bases). From germline, CDR1 is LNHDA and CDR2 SQIVND (reference sequence). V dropped 6 bases and J dropped 1 base, with 19 bases sitting between them. CDR3 length: 17 residues. As DNA, the CDR3 is TGTGCCAGTAGCAATTTAAATGGGGGACTCAGCAATCAGCCCCAGCATTTT. As protein: CASSNLNGGLSNQPQHF. The variable domain in full, completed from reference TRBV19 and TRBJ1-5, reads DGGITQSPKYLFRKEGQNVTLSCEQNLNHDAMYWYRQDPGQGLRLIYYSQIVNDFQKGDIAEGYSVSREKKESFPLTVTSAQKNPTAFYLCASSNLNGGLSNQPQHFGDGTRLSIL.

The chain recombines TRBV29-1 with TRBJ2-5, with 7 bases matching TRBD1. CDR3 length equals 11 residues. V shed 4 bases and J 4 bases; nucleotides not matched to a gene: 0. Germline CDR1 is SQVTM and CDR2 is ANQGSEA. The CDR3 DNA reads TGCAGCGTTGGACAGGGAGAGACCCAGTACTTC. Residues: CSVGQGETQYF.

The chain carries TRBV6-5 and TRBJ2-7, with 8 positions matching TRBD1. This CDR3 spans 13 amino acids. After removal of 6 bases from V and 7 bases from J, the junction contained 8 bases not matched to a gene. The V gene's germline CDR1 is MNHEY and CDR2 SVGAGI. The CDR3 here is CASSPRTGLEQYF. In nucleotides, the CDR3 is TGTGCCAGCAGCCCGCGGACAGGGCTGGAGCAGTACTTC.

The gene calls are TRBV5-5 and TRBJ1-5; D gene uncertain. V lost 4 bases and J 4 bases, leaving 9 bases between the germline ends. There are 13 residues in the CDR3. Germline loops: CDR1 SGHKS, CDR2 YYEKEE (reference sequence). The chain's CDR3 is CASSRADNQPQHF. The CDR3 bases are TGTGCCAGCAGCCGGGCGGATAATCAGCCCCAGCATTTT.

The chain combines TRBV5-1 with TRBJ1-2, with 10 positions matching TRBD1. Germline-derived CDR1 and CDR2 are SGHRS and YFSETQ. There are 16 residues in the CDR3. Trimming took 0 bases from V and 5 from J; bases not matched to a gene: 7. This CDR3 is CASSLVLTGGPYGYTF. CDR3 sequence (DNA): TGCGCCAGCAGCTTGGTTTTGACAGGGGGCCCTTATGGCTACACCTTC.

The rearrangement links TRBV19 to TRBJ1-2, with 7 bases fitting TRBD1. Germline values: CDR1 LNHDA, CDR2 SQIVND (reference sequence). Unmatched junction bases numbered 15, after V lost 6 bases and J lost 2 bases. The CDR3 totals 17 residues. Here the CDR3 reads CASRPPGQKIVNYGYTF. The CDR3 region has the DNA TGTGCCAGTAGGCCCCCGGGACAGAAAATCGTGAACTATGGCTACACCTTC. The full variable domain, completed using reference TRBV19 and TRBJ1-2, is DGGITQSPKYLFRKEGQNVTLSCEQNLNHDAMYWYRQDPGQGLRLIYYSQIVNDFQKGDIAEGYSVSREKKESFPLTVTSAQKNPTAFYLCASRPPGQKIVNYGYTFGSGTRLTVV.

The V call is TRBV4-2, the J call TRBJ2-7, with 9 positions matching TRBD2. CDR1 LGHNA and CDR2 YNFKEQ come from the germline V gene. V lost 1 base to trimming and J lost 2 bases; unmatched junction nucleotides: 3. The length of the CDR3 is 15 residues. The CDR3: CASSQVSSGTYEQYF. The CDR3 nucleotides read TGTGCCAGCAGCCAAGTTTCTAGCGGGACCTACGAGCAGTACTTC.